These T cell receptor beta chains were read from a single sample in a study of blood T cell repertoires in COVID-19. Clones were sequenced by immunoSEQ multiplex PCR, and TCRdb holds only the in-frame ones, with some missing. Of roughly 69,000 clones detected, around 87% appear once; the ten largest clones hold less than 6.5%. The sequenced sample consisted of peripheral blood. The receptor set was obtained from a man aged 50-60 years with acute or convalescent COVID-19. CDR3s include the opening cysteine and the closing phenylalanine or tryptophan. A D gene is named only where the DNA matches it firmly. Clone size is stated in some rows and not others, as once, few, many or a class when expanded.

size | J | D | V | DNA | CDR3
. | TRBJ2-7 | TRBD1 | TRBV29-1 | TGCAGCGTTGAGGGACCACAGGGGCCCTACGAGCAGTACTTC | CSVEGPQGPYEQYF
once | TRBJ2-3 | . | TRBV19 | TGTGCCAGTAGGCCGAGCGGAACAGATACGCAGTATTTT | CASRPSGTDTQYF
. | TRBJ1-1 | TRBD1 | TRBV19 | TGTGCCAGTAGCCGGGACAGGGAGGGAGACACTGAAGCTTTCTTT | CASSRDREGDTEAFF
. | TRBJ2-1 | . | TRBV21-1 | TGTGCCCCCCGACGGGAGGAACAAGGTGAGCAGTTCTTC | CAPRREEQGEQFF
. | TRBJ1-4 | TRBD1 | TRBV18 | TGTGCCAGCTCACAAGCGGGACAGGGGATTGAAAAACTGTTTTTT | CASSQAGQGIEKLFF
. | TRBJ2-7 | . | TRBV20-1 | TGCAGTGCTAGACATGTCGAGCAGTACTTC | CSARHVEQYF
. | TRBJ2-1 | TRBD2 | TRBV5-4 | TGTGCCAGCAGCTTGAGTGCTAGCGGGAGCAATGAGCAGTTCTTC | CASSLSASGSNEQFF
once | TRBJ1-1 | . | TRBV10-3 | TGTGCCACCTCCCTAGAGGGAGACACTGAAGCTTTCTTT | CATSLEGDTEAFF
. | TRBJ2-1 | TRBD2 | TRBV5-1 | TGCGCCAGCAGCCGGACTAGCGGGAGCAATGAGCAGTTCTTC | CASSRTSGSNEQFF
. | TRBJ2-2 | . | TRBV15 | TGTGCCACCAGCAGAGGGGGGGGGCGGACCGCCACCGGGGAGCTGTTTTTT | CATSRGGGRTATGELFF
. | TRBJ1-3 | . | TRBV29-1 | TGCAGCGTTGAAGAGGGCGTTGGAAACACCATATATTTT | CSVEEGVGNTIYF
. | TRBJ2-5 | TRBD2 | TRBV19 | TGTGCCAGTGGGGGAGCGGGAGGGGGGACCCAGTACTTC | CASGGAGGGTQYF
. | TRBJ1-5 | TRBD1 | TRBV5-5 | TGTGCCAGCAGCGCCGAGGACAGGGGACATAGCAATCAGCCCCAGCATTTT | CASSAEDRGHSNQPQHF
. | TRBJ2-7 | . | TRBV7-2 | TGTGCCAGCAGCTTCGAGCGAATATTCTACGAGCAGTACTTC | CASSFERIFYEQYF
. | TRBJ2-2 | . | TRBV6-5 | TGTGCCAGCAGTTACCCGATTCTCCGGGGCACCGGGGAGCTGTTTTTT | CASSYPILRGTGELFF
. | TRBJ2-7 | . | TRBV30 | TGTGCCTGGAGTGAGGGGTATCCCTACGAGCAGTACTTC | CAWSEGYPYEQYF
once | TRBJ1-1 | TRBD1 | TRBV27 | TGTGCCAGCAGATCCGGGGACAGGGGGGTGAACACTGAAGCTTTCTTT | CASRSGDRGVNTEAFF
. | TRBJ1-1 | TRBD1 | TRBV19 | TGTGCCAGCACGACACTAGGGGGCCTCACTGAAGCTTTCTTT | CASTTLGGLTEAFF
. | TRBJ1-5 | TRBD1 | TRBV6-5 | TGTGCCAGCAGGAGGACAGGTGATTTCAATCAGCCCCAGCATTTT | CASRRTGDFNQPQHF
. | TRBJ2-7 | TRBD1 | TRBV27 | TGTGCCAGCAGCGGGGACAGGGTTAGCTCCTACGAGCAGTACTTC | CASSGDRVSSYEQYF
few | TRBJ1-3 | . | TRBV9 | TGTGCCAGCAGCGTAGATATTCCGGGAACAGTGAAGGACACCATATATTTT | CASSVDIPGTVKDTIYF
few | TRBJ2-7 | . | TRBV5-1 | TGCGCCAGCAGCTTGGAGGGACATGGGACCTACGAGCAGTACTTC | CASSLEGHGTYEQYF
. | TRBJ2-7 | . | TRBV7-2 | TGTGCCAGCAGCTTGAGCTACGAGCAGTACTTC | CASSLSYEQYF
. | TRBJ1-5 | TRBD1 | TRBV19 | TGTTCACCTACCGGGACAGGGTTAACGGGCAATCAGCCCCAGCATTTT | CSPTGTGLTGNQPQHF
. | TRBJ2-7 | TRBD1 | TRBV6-5 | TGTGCCAGCAAGCCGGGACAGGCCTCCTACGAGCAGTACTTC | CASKPGQASYEQYF
. | TRBJ1-1 | . | TRBV2 | TGTGCCAGCTGGCCGGGGGACACTGAAGCTTTCTTT | CASWPGDTEAFF
. | TRBJ2-1 | TRBD2 | TRBV16 | TGTGCCAGCAGCCCCCGGGGACTAGCGGGAGGTTATAACAATGAGCAGTTCTTC | CASSPRGLAGGYNNEQFF
. | TRBJ1-2 | . | TRBV12-5 | TGTGCTAGTGGCCCTACAGTAAGCTATGGCTACACCTTC | CASGPTVSYGYTF
. | TRBJ1-1 | TRBD1 | TRBV7-9 | TGTGCCAGCAGCTTAGCGACAGGGTCGAGGGCTTTCTTT | CASSLATGSRAFF
. | TRBJ1-2 | . | TRBV12-3/TRBV12-4 | TGTGCCAGCAGTTTCAATTTTTATGGCTACACCTTC | CASSFNFYGYTF
. | TRBJ2-3 | . | TRBV3-1/TRBV3-2 | TGTGCCAGCAGCCCCCGGTTAACCGTTAGCACAGATACGCAGTATTTT | CASSPRLTVSTDTQYF
. | TRBJ1-4 | . | TRBV29-1 | TGCAGCGTTGAAAGCCCGGCAACTAATGAAAAACTGTTTTTT | CSVESPATNEKLFF
few | TRBJ2-7 | . | TRBV12-3/TRBV12-4 | TGTGCCAGCAGTTTAACAGGGACGGGCGAGCAGTACTTC | CASSLTGTGEQYF
. | TRBJ2-1 | TRBD2 | TRBV11-3 | TGTGCCAGCAGCTTACGTGTGGGCGGGGGTTTTGAGCAGTTCTTC | CASSLRVGGGFEQFF
. | TRBJ2-5 | TRBD1 | TRBV27 | TGTGCCAGCAGTCCGGGACAGAAAGAGACCCAGTACTTC | CASSPGQKETQYF
. | TRBJ2-1 | . | TRBV24-1 | TGTGCCACCAGTGACCCGCCCGGGAATGAGCAGTTCTTC | CATSDPPGNEQFF
. | TRBJ2-1 | TRBD2 | TRBV11-2 | TGTGCCAGCAGCTTAGCCGGACTAGCGGGAGGTGAGCAGTTCTTC | CASSLAGLAGGEQFF
. | TRBJ2-1 | TRBD2 | TRBV11-2 | TGTGCCAGCAGCTTCGGCGGGAGGGGCGGCTGGATGTACAATGAGCAGTTCTTC | CASSFGGRGGWMYNEQFF
. | TRBJ2-2 | . | TRBV24-1 | TGTGCCACCAGTGGAGCGGCACCGAACACCGGGGAGCTGTTTTTT | CATSGAAPNTGELFF
. | TRBJ2-2 | . | TRBV27 | TGTGCCAGCAGTTTAGTAGGAGGGTTAGCCGGGGAGCTGTTTTTT | CASSLVGGLAGELFF
. | TRBJ2-7 | TRBD2 | TRBV5-1 | TGCGCCAGCAGCTTCCTCCTGGGGGGGAGGCCCTACGAGCAGTACTTC | CASSFLLGGRPYEQYF
. | TRBJ2-1 | TRBD2 | TRBV30 | TGTGCCTGTCTAGCGGGAGGGCCTTCCTACAATGAGCAGTTCTTC | CACLAGGPSYNEQFF
. | TRBJ1-1 | TRBD1 | TRBV14 | TGTGCCAGCAGCAAGAGACAGGGCCTTGATGAAGCTTTCTTT | CASSKRQGLDEAFF
. | TRBJ2-7 | . | TRBV28 | TGTGCCAGCAGTTTCTCTGCAGGGGGACTAGGGGATTACGAGCAGTACTTC | CASSFSAGGLGDYEQYF
. | TRBJ2-7 | TRBD2 | TRBV7-2 | TGTGCCAGCAGCTTATGGACTAGCTCCTACGAGCAGTACTTC | CASSLWTSSYEQYF
. | TRBJ2-2 | . | TRBV5-5 | TGTGCCAGCAGCCCCCCGAACAGGGCCCTGACCGGGGAGCTGTTTTTT | CASSPPNRALTGELFF
. | TRBJ2-3 | . | TRBV6-5 | TGTGCCAGCAGAGCAGACAGTGTAAGCACAGATACGCAGTATTTT | CASRADSVSTDTQYF
. | TRBJ2-4 | TRBD2 | TRBV30 | TGTGCCTGGAGTGTACTAGCGGGAGGATTAGGCAAAAACATTCAGTACTTC | CAWSVLAGGLGKNIQYF
. | TRBJ1-2 | . | TRBV7-8 | TGTGCCAGCAGCTTCCAGGGGCCGGACTATGGCTACACCTTC | CASSFQGPDYGYTF
. | TRBJ2-7 | . | TRBV6-6 | TGTGCCAGCAGCCGACCCGACAGTTCCTACGAGCAGTACTTC | CASSRPDSSYEQYF
. | TRBJ2-1 | . | TRBV9 | TGTGCCAGCAGCGTCCAGGGTTACAATGAGCAGTTCTTC | CASSVQGYNEQFF
. | TRBJ2-3 | TRBD1 | TRBV30 | TGTGCCTGGAAGGGGGCAAACACAGATACGCAGTATTTT | CAWKGANTDTQYF
. | TRBJ1-2 | . | TRBV5-6 | TGTGCCAGCAGTCGATCCGGGACACCGAACTATGGCTACACCTTC | CASSRSGTPNYGYTF
. | TRBJ2-5 | TRBD2 | TRBV19 | TGTGCCAGTAGCTTGGGACTAGCAGGCGAGACCCAGTACTTC | CASSLGLAGETQYF
. | TRBJ2-2 | TRBD1 | TRBV9 | TGTGCCAGCAGCGTGGGCACAGGGGGGAACACCGGGGAGCTGTTTTTT | CASSVGTGGNTGELFF
. | TRBJ2-7 | TRBD2 | TRBV4-1 | TGCGCCAGCAGCCACCCAACTAGCGGATACTCCTACGAGCAGTACTTC | CASSHPTSGYSYEQYF
. | TRBJ2-1 | TRBD2 | TRBV7-7 | TGTGCCAGCAGCTTAGGGACTAGCGGGAGAAATGAGCAGTTCTTC | CASSLGTSGRNEQFF